The clone carrying this T cell receptor beta chain appeared many times. Its antigen is not known. Amplification yielded TCR beta CDR3 regions, with RNA transcripts as the source. TCR CDR3 underwent first-round RT-PCR with the HTBI primer set. Using its own MiXCR run on the multiplex PCR reads, TCRdb lists one record per CDR3 protein. The table shows around 340,000 distinct CDR3 sequences, with 15% to 20% occurring only once. The sample belongs to a study of T cells in Graves' hyperthyroidism and ophthalmopathy. Study-level background: Staff took peripheral blood when the initial diagnosis was made, before any treatment began.

Whole-study findings and limits: The model's output predicted ophthalmopathy at a median of about 6.5 months prior to onset. Most thyroid-expanded clonotypes above 0.001 were also found in blood. Ophthalmopathy was distinguished from stable hyperthyroidism by 13 V-J signatures.

CDR1 SGHRS and CDR2 YFSETQ come from the germline V gene. Trimming stripped 4 bases from V and 1 base from J, with 12 bases between. The CDR3 has 15 residues. J is TRBJ2-1 and V is TRBV5-1; D possibly corresponds to TRBD2 (5 bases). Sequenced input: blood. This TCR derives from a man aged 30-40 years with Graves' hyperthyroidism. CDR3 loop: CASSPDSQSYNEQFF. In nucleotides, the CDR3 is TGCGCCAGCAGCCCGGACTCACAATCCTACAATGAGCAGTTCTTC. The variable domain in full, with the rest retrieved from reference TRBV5-1 and TRBJ2-1, is KAGVTQTPRYLIKTRGQQVTLSCSPISGHRSVSWYQQTPGQGLQFLFEYFSETQRNKGNFPGRFSGRQFSNSRSEMNVSTLELGDSALYLCASSPDSQSYNEQFFGPGTRLTVL.